Only one count was recorded for the clone carrying this T cell receptor beta chain. This record belongs to a study of blood T cell repertoires in COVID-19. About the research overall: T cells, B-cell-depleted T cells, or PBMCs provided the cDNA or gDNA that served as material.

The CDR3 is 14 amino acids. V lost 1 base and J 3 bases, leaving 7 bases between the germline ends. Germline lookup yields CDR1 SEHNR and CDR2 FQNEAQ (reference sequence). As originally analysed: Nucleated cell number was recorded as an estimate derived from reference gene primer amplification. Sequenced by immunoSEQ multiplex PCR; TCRdb stores in-frame clones only, minus some. V, J and clone size are taken as reported in that table, and D and trimming were inferred from the DNA itself. The sample has some 180,000 clones, roughly 76% seen once. Seattle enrolled patients during active infection and tracked them longitudinally.

The V and J genes are TRBV7-9 and TRBJ2-1; no clear D. Sequencing was done on a sample of peripheral blood. The sequence was collected from a woman aged 40 to 50 with COVID-19, enrolled during active disease. The CDR3 here is CASSLVADYNEQFF. The DNA for the CDR3 is TGTGCCAGCAGCTTAGTGGCAGACTACAATGAGCAGTTCTTC.